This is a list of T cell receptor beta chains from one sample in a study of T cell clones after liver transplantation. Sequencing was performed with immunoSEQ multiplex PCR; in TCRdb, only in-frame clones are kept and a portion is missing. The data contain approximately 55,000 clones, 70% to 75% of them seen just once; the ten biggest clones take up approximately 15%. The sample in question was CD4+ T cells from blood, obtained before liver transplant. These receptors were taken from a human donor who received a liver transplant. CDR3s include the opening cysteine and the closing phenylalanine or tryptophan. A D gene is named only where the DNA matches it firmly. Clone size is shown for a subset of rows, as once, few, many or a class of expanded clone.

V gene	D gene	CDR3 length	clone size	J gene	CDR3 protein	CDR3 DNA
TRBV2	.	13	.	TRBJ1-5	CASNRGEDQPQHF	TGTGCCAGCAATCGGGGGGAGGATCAGCCCCAGCATTTT
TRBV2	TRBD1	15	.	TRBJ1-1	CASSEGTGMNTEAFF	TGTGCCAGCAGTGAGGGGACAGGGATGAACACTGAAGCTTTCTTT
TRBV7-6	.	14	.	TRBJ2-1	CASSFSSQGYEQFF	TGTGCCAGCAGCTTTAGCTCGCAGGGATATGAGCAGTTCTTC
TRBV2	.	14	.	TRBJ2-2	CASSVDSRGGELFF	TGTGCCAGCAGTGTAGATAGTCGAGGCGGGGAGCTGTTTTTT
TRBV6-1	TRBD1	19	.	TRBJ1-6	CASSGGQGAAMLYNSPLHF	TGTGCCAGCAGTGGGGGACAGGGGGCTGCCATGCTCTATAATTCACCCCTCCACTTT
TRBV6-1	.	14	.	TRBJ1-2	CASSEVLRGSGYTF	TGTGCCAGCAGTGAAGTACTAAGGGGCTCTGGCTACACCTTC
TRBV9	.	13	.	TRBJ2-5	CASSDGGQETQYF	TGTGCCAGCAGCGACGGGGGCCAAGAGACCCAGTACTTC
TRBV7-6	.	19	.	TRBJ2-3	CASSGQQGRSSGLTDTQYF	TGTGCCAGCAGCGGACAACAGGGGCGGTCTAGCGGGCTCACAGATACGCAGTATTTT
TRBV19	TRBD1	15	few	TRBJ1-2	CASSRDRFLNYGYTF	TGTGCCAGTAGTAGGGACAGATTCCTGAACTATGGCTACACCTTC
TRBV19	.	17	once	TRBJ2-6	CASTPQGPVSGANVLTF	TGTGCCAGTACCCCCCAGGGGCCCGTATCTGGGGCCAACGTCCTGACTTTC
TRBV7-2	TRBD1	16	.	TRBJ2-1	CASSPSGTGGYNEQFF	TGTGCCAGCAGCCCTAGCGGGACAGGGGGCTACAATGAGCAGTTCTTC
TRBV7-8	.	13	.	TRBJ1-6	CASSLVRDPPLHF	TGTGCCAGCAGCTTAGTCCGGGATCCACCCCTCCACTTT
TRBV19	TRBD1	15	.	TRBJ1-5	CASSPQGASNQPQHF	TGTGCCAGTAGTCCACAGGGGGCGAGCAATCAGCCCCAGCATTTT
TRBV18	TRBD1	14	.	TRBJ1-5	CASSPGQDNQPQHF	TGTGCCAGCTCACCCGGACAGGACAATCAGCCCCAGCATTTT
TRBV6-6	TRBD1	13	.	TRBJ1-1	CASSPNGQGEAFF	TGTGCCAGCAGTCCTAACGGACAGGGTGAAGCTTTCTTT
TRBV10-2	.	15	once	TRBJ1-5	CASIEGVNSNQPQHF	TGCGCCAGCATCGAAGGGGTTAATAGCAATCAGCCCCAGCATTTT
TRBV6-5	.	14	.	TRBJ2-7	CASSRADRLYEQYF	TGTGCCAGCAGTCGAGCGGACAGACTCTACGAGCAGTACTTC
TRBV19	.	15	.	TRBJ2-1	CASSPSNHGGNEQFF	TGTGCCAGTAGTCCCTCTAACCACGGGGGAAATGAGCAGTTCTTC
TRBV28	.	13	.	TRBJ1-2	CASISGGTNGYTF	TGTGCCAGCATTTCGGGGGGCACGAATGGCTACACCTTC
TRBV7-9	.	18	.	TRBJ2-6	CASSPRRTASSGANVLTF	TGTGCCAGCAGCCCGCGTCGGACAGCCTCCTCTGGGGCCAACGTCCTGACTTTC
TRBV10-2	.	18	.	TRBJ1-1	CASSDFLGTASGATEAFF	TGCGCCAGCAGTGACTTCCTTGGGACGGCGTCAGGGGCCACTGAAGCTTTCTTT
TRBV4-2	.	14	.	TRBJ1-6	CATRVWEGNSPLHF	TGTGCCACCCGCGTTTGGGAGGGTAATTCACCCCTCCACTTT
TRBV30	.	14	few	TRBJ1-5	CAWRAGESNQPQHF	TGTGCCTGGAGGGCCGGGGAGAGCAATCAGCCCCAGCATTTT
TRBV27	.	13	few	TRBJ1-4	CASSKKADEKLFF	TGTGCCAGCAGTAAAAAGGCGGATGAAAAACTGTTTTTT
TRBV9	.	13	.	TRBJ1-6	CASSARASSPLHF	TGTGCCAGCAGCGCAAGAGCGAGTTCACCCCTCCACTTT
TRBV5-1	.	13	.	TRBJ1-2	CASSFQGGDGYTF	TGCGCCAGCAGCTTTCAAGGAGGGGATGGCTACACCTTC
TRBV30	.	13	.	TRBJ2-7	CAWSAGMYYEQYF	TGTGCCTGGAGTGCCGGGATGTACTACGAGCAGTACTTC
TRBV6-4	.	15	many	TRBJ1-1	CASSPQAASNTEAFF	TGTGCCAGCAGCCCCCAGGCAGCTTCGAACACTGAAGCTTTCTTT
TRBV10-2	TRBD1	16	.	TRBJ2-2	CASSESTGGHTGELFF	TGCGCCAGCAGTGAGTCTACAGGGGGGCACACCGGGGAGCTGTTTTTT
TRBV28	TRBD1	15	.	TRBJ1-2	CASSPPGTGSYGYTF	TGTGCCAGCAGTCCGCCCGGGACAGGGTCCTATGGCTACACCTTC
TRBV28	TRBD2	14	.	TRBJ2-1	CASNPLGGEQEQFF	TGTGCCAGCAACCCATTGGGGGGGGAGCAGGAGCAGTTCTTC
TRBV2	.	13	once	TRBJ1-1	CASNRGRNTEAFF	TGTGCCAGCAATAGAGGGAGGAACACTGAAGCTTTCTTT